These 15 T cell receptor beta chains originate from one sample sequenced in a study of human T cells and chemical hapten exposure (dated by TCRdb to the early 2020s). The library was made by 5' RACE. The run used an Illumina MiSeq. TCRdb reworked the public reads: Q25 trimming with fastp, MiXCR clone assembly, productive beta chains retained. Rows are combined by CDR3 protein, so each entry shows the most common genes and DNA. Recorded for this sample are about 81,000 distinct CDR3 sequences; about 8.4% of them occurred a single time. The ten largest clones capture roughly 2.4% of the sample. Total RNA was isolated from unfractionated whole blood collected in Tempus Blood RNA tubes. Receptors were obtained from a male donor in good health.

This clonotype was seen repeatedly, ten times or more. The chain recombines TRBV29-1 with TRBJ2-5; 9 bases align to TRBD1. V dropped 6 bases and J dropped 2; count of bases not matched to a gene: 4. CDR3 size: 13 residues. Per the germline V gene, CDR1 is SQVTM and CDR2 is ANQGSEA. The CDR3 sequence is CSVAGTGQETQYF. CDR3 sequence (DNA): TGCAGCGTCGCCGGGACAGGGCAAGAGACCCAGTACTTC.

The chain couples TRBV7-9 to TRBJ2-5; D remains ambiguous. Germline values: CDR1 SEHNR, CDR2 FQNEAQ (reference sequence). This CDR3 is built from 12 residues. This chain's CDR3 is CAARVAEETQYF. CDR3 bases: TGTGCGGCGCGAGTGGCAGAAGAGACCCAGTACTTC.

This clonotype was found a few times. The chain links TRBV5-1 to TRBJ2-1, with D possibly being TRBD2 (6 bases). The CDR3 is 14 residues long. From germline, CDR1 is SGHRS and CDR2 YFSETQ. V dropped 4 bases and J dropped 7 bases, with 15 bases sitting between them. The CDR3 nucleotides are TGCGCCAGCAGCCCTACTAGCCCCTCTAATGAGCAGTTCTTC. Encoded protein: CASSPTSPSNEQFF.

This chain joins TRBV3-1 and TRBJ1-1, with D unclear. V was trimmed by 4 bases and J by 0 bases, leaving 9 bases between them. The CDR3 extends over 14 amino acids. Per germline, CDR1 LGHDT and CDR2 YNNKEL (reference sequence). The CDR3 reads CASSPLLLNTEAFF. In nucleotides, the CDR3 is TGTGCCAGCAGCCCCCTACTACTGAACACTGAAGCTTTCTTT.

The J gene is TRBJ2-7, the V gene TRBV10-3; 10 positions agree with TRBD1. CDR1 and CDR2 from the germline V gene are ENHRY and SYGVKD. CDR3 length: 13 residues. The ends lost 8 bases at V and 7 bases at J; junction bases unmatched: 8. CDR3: CAIGDRGPGEQYF. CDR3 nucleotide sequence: TGTGCCATCGGGGACAGGGGTCCGGGGGAGCAGTACTTC.

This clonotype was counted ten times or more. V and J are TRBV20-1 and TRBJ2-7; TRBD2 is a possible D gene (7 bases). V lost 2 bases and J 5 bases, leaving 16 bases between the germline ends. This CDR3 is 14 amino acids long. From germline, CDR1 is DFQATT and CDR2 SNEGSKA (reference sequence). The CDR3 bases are TGCAGTGCTAGAAAGGGGGGGCCGGAGGACGAGCAGTACTTC. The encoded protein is CSARKGGPEDEQYF.

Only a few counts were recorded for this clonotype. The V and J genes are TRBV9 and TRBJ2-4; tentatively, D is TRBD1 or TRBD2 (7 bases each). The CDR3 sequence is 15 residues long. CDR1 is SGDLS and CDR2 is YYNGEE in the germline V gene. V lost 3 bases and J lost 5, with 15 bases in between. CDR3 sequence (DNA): TGTGCCAGCAGCGAAGGGGCAGGGGGGGAAAACATTCAGTACTTC. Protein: CASSEGAGGENIQYF.

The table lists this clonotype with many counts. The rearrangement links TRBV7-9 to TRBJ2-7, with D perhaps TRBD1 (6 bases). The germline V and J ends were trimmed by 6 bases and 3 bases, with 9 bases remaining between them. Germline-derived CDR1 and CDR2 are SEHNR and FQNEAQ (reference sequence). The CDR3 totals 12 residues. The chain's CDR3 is CASRPDSYEQYF. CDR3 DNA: TGTGCCAGCAGACCGGACAGCTACGAGCAGTACTTC.

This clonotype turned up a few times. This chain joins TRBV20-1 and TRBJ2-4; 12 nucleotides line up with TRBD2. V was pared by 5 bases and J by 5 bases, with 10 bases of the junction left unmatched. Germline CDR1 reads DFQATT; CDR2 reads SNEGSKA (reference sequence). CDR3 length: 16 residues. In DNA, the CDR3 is TGCAGTGCTCCCAGACTAGCGGGAGATTTTGAAAACATTCAGTACTTC. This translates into CSAPRLAGDFENIQYF.

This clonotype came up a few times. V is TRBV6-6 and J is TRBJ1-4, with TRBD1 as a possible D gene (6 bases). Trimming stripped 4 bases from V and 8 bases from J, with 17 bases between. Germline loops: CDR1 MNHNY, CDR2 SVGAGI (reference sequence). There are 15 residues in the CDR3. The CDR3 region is CASSFIPGQEEKLFF. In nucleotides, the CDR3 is TGTGCCAGCAGTTTTATTCCGGGACAAGAAGAAAAACTGTTTTTT.

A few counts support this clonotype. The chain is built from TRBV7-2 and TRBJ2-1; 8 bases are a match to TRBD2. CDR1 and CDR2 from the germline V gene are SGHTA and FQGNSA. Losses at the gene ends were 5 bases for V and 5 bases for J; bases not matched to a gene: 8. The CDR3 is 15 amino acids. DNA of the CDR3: TGTGCCAGCAGCGTGGGACTAGGAAGAAACAATGAGCAGTTCTTC. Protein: CASSVGLGRNNEQFF.

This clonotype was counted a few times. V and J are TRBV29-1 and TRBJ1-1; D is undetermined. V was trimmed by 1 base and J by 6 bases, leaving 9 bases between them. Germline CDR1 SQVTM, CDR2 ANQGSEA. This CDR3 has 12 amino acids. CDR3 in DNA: TGCAGCGTTGAAGGGGTCGAGCCTGAAGCTTTCTTT. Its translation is CSVEGVEPEAFF.

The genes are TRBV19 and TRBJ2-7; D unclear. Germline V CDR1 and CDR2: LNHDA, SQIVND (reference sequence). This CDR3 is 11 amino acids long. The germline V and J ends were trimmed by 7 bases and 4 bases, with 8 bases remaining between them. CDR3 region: CASKRWYEQYF. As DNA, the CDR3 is TGTGCCAGTAAAAGGTGGTACGAGCAGTACTTC.

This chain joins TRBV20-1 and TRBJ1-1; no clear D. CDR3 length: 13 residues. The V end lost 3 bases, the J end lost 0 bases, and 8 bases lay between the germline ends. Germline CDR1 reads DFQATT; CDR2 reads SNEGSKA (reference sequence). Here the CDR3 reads CSASLHMNTEAFF. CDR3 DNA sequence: TGCAGTGCTAGTCTTCATATGAACACTGAAGCTTTCTTT.

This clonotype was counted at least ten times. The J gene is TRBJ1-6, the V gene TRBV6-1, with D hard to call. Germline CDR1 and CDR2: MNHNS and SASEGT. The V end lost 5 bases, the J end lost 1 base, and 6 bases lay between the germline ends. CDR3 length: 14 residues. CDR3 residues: CASSTSSYNSPLHF. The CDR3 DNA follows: TGTGCCAGCAGTACTTCATCCTATAATTCACCCCTCCACTTT.